The 27 T cell receptor beta chains reported below all come from one sample, sequenced in a study of T cells in Graves' hyperthyroidism and ophthalmopathy. Amplification of TCR beta CDR3 regions used RNA as the template. The HTBI set primed first-round TCR CDR3 RT-PCR. TCRdb re-derived calls from the multiplex PCR reads in MiXCR, one entry per CDR3 protein. There are over 700,000 distinct CDR3 sequences in the sample; just over 35% occur only once, and 30% to 40% lies in the top ten. Sequencing input: blood. These receptors all stem from a woman aged 40 to 50 with Graves' hyperthyroidism.

The rearrangement joins TRBV6-5 to TRBJ2-7; 8 nucleotides agree with TRBD2. Germline CDR1 reads MNHEY; CDR2 reads SVGAGI. With V trimmed by 5 bases and J by 0 bases, 6 bases remained unmatched. This CDR3 comprises 15 residues. In DNA form, the CDR3 reads TGTGCCAGCAGTCGTAGCGGGGCCTACTCCTACGAGCAGTACTTC. Translated, it gives CASSRSGAYSYEQYF.

A word on this clonotype: One junction end does not reproduce the germline sequence, and a read error may be involved. The rearrangement uses TRBV7-9 and TRBJ1-2; 8 bases map to TRBD1. The CDR3 runs to 11 residues. Per germline, CDR1 SEHNR and CDR2 FQNEAQ (reference sequence). CDR3 sequence (DNA): TGTGCTAGCAGCTTACATACAGGGGGAGGCTTC. It specifies CASSLHTGGGF.

This clonotype was seen a handful of times. This chain connects TRBV6-5 to TRBJ2-7, with 7 bases identical to TRBD1. CDR1 and CDR2 from the germline V gene are MNHEY and SVGAGI. The trim removed 6 bases at V and 5 bases at J, leaving 10 bases unmatched. The CDR3 length is 14 residues. The CDR3 DNA reads TGTGCCAGCAGCTATTCGAGGGACAGCCACGAGCAGTACTTC. Translation: CASSYSRDSHEQYF.

Concerning this clonotype: One end of the junction is discordant with germline, which a read error may explain. The gene calls are TRBV10-3 and TRBJ2-7; no definite D call. Germline CDR1 ENHRY, CDR2 SYGVKD. This CDR3 is 10 amino acids long. CDR3 protein: CAISHQDRDF. CDR3 bases: TGTGCCATCAGCCACCAAGACCGCGACTTC.

This clonotype occurred many times. The rearrangement joins TRBV12-3 or TRBV12-4 to TRBJ1-5; D is uncertain. V lost 9 bases and J lost 7, with 19 bases in between. The CDR3 has 14 amino acids. The CDR3 loop is CASRKIGSEQPQHF. The CDR3 DNA follows: TGTGCCAGTAGGAAAATAGGATCTGAGCAGCCCCAGCATTTT.

As to this clonotype: Since a much larger clone is just one base distant, this may be a read error. The gene calls are TRBV12-3 or TRBV12-4 and TRBJ1-2; D possibly corresponds to TRBD1 (5 bases). The CDR3 contains 11 residues. The ends were cut back, 8 bases at V and 12 bases at J, with 16 bases in the middle. The CDR3 sequence: CASSGSRGHTF. The CDR3 nucleotides are TGTGCCAGCTCTGGGTCTCGGGGCCACACCTTC.

This clonotype has ten or more counts. V usage is TRBV15 and J usage is TRBJ2-5; no reliable D call. The CDR3 sequence is 15 residues long. Trimming stripped 0 bases from V and 4 bases from J, with 12 bases between. From germline, CDR1 is LNHNV and CDR2 YYDKDF (reference sequence). Here the CDR3 DNA reads TGTGCCACCAGCAGAGATTCATCAGAGAGAGAGACCCAGTACTTC. Its protein product is CATSRDSSERETQYF.

This clonotype was counted a single time. Being one base from a much bigger clone, this may be a read error. The chain is built from TRBV24-1 and TRBJ1-5; 10 nucleotides align to TRBD1. The CDR3 totals 16 residues. Germline V lookup: CDR1 KGHDR, CDR2 SFDVKD. Trimming took 12 bases from V and 6 from J; bases not matched to a gene: 16. The CDR3 loop reads CACSILGQGTVQPQHF. The CDR3 DNA reads as TGTGCCTGTAGTATATTGGGACAGGGGACAGTTCAGCCCCAGCATTTT.

The rearrangement joins TRBV6-5 to TRBJ1-1; D is ambiguous. Germline lookup yields CDR1 MNHEY and CDR2 SVGAGI. This CDR3 comprises 14 residues. Between the trimmed V and J ends, which lost 5 bases and 5 bases, there was a span of 15 bases. The CDR3 region has the DNA TGTGCCAGCAGTCCCACGGGGAGAGGTACTGAAGCTTTCTTT. It specifies CASSPTGRGTEAFF.

With regard to this clonotype: A much larger clone is a single base away; this may be a read error. J is TRBJ1-1 and V is TRBV20-1; a weak D match, TRBD1 (5 bases). The CDR3 has 12 residues. Looked up from germline, CDR1 is DFQATT and CDR2 is SNEGSKA (reference sequence). CDR3 nucleotides: TGCAGGGCCTCGGGACCTATCACTGAAGCTTCCTTT. Translating gives CRASGPITEASF.

On this clonotype itself: An end of the junction differs from the germline gene, which may be a read error. The chain is built from TRBV19 and TRBJ2-7; D is unclear. In germline, CDR1 is LNHDA, CDR2 SQIVND (reference sequence). The CDR3 spans 14 residues. CDR3 residues: CASSIMSSSDEQYF. Written as DNA, the CDR3 is TGTGCCAGTAGTATTATGAGTTCCTCCGACGAGCAGTACTTC.

Details on this clonotype: With a much larger clone just one base away, this may be a read error. Likely a read error: the CDR3 ends without its conserved phenylalanine or tryptophan. The rearrangement joins TRBV10-3 to TRBJ2-5; maybe TRBD2 (6 bases). The CDR3 covers 15 residues. Germline CDR1 and CDR2: ENHRY and SYGVKD. V was trimmed by 8 bases and J by 9 bases, leaving 25 bases between them. CDR3 DNA sequence: TGTGCCATCGGGACTGTTGGAGTCTCGGGGGAGGCCCAGTACGTC. This codes for CAIGTVGVSGEAQYV.

This clonotype was recorded many times. The V call is TRBV7-2, the J call TRBJ1-6; unclear D gene. Between the trimmed V and J ends, which lost 5 bases and 5 bases, there was a span of 13 bases. The CDR3 has 15 amino acids. Germline CDR1 is SGHTA and CDR2 is FQGNSA. CDR3 residues: CASSQTTGNNSPLHF. The CDR3 DNA reads as TGTGCCAGCAGCCAAACGACGGGAAATAATTCACCCCTCCACTTT.

V usage is TRBV12-5 and J usage is TRBJ1-2; no clear D gene. The germline V gene encodes CDR1 LGHNT and CDR2 FRNRAP. This CDR3 has 14 amino acids. V lost 7 bases and J 2 bases, leaving 14 bases between the germline ends. The CDR3 nucleotides are TGTGCTAGTGTTTTTGTAAGAGAGAACTATGGCTACACCTTC. It is translated as CASVFVRENYGYTF.

This clonotype was seen ten or more times. The gene calls are TRBV24-1 and TRBJ1-6; TRBD1 might be the D (6 bases). The V gene's germline CDR1 is KGHDR and CDR2 SFDVKD. The V end lost 4 bases, the J end lost 7 bases, and 10 bases lay between the germline ends. The CDR3 runs 14 residues. CDR3 loop: CATSEQGKNSPLHF. The CDR3 nucleotides read TGTGCCACCAGTGAGCAGGGGAAGAATTCACCCCTCCACTTT.

The rearrangement uses TRBV2 and TRBJ2-5; tentatively, D is TRBD1 or TRBD2 (5 bases each). Germline CDR1 is SNHLY and CDR2 is FYNNEI. This CDR3 has 17 amino acids. Trimming removed 0 bases at V and 1 base at J, with 15 bases between. The CDR3 loop reads CASSEAQRGSFQETQYF. The CDR3 coding sequence is TGTGCCAGCAGTGAAGCACAGAGGGGCTCTTTCCAAGAGACCCAGTACTTC.

This clonotype was recorded at least ten times. The chain employs TRBV2 and TRBJ1-2; 11 bases are a match to TRBD1. Per the germline V gene, CDR1 is SNHLY and CDR2 is FYNNEI. J lost 8 bases, V lost 6 bases, and 8 bases had no gene match. The CDR3 has 14 residues. CDR3: CASSTGQGAFGYTF. The CDR3 region has the DNA TGTGCCAGCAGCACCGGACAGGGGGCGTTCGGCTACACCTTC.

J is TRBJ2-5 and V is TRBV29-1, with TRBD2 matching 8 bases. Germline CDR1 reads SQVTM; CDR2 reads ANQGSEA. V was clipped by 5 bases and J by 5 bases; unmatched bases: 7. The CDR3 contains 13 residues. DNA for the CDR3: TGCAGCGTTTATCCAGCGGGAGCTGAGACCCAGTACTTC. Translation: CSVYPAGAETQYF.

In this sample, this clonotype turned up many times. The J gene is TRBJ1-2, the V gene TRBV7-9, with D possibly matching TRBD1 (5 bases). V was trimmed by 5 bases and J by 3 bases, leaving 10 bases between them. CDR3 length equals 13 residues. The germline V gene has CDR1 SEHNR and CDR2 FQNEAQ (reference sequence). The CDR3 is CASSHGTYYGYTF. CDR3 bases: TGTGCCAGCAGCCATGGGACTTACTATGGCTACACCTTC.

This clonotype has at least ten counts. The V call is TRBV24-1, the J call TRBJ1-5, with unresolved D. The germline V gene encodes CDR1 KGHDR and CDR2 SFDVKD. This CDR3 has 12 amino acids. The V end lost 4 bases, the J end lost 4 bases, and 4 bases lay between the germline ends. The CDR3 protein is CATSELNQPQHF. As DNA, the CDR3 is TGTGCCACCAGTGAACTAAATCAGCCCCAGCATTTT.

V usage is TRBV6-4 and J usage is TRBJ1-1; D might be TRBD1 (5 bases). V was trimmed by 6 bases and J by 7 bases, leaving 12 bases between them. Germline CDR1 MRHNA, CDR2 SNTAGT. This CDR3 region has 12 residues. CDR3 sequence reads: CASRGVRGEAFF. For the CDR3, the DNA is TGTGCCAGCAGAGGGGTACGTGGTGAAGCTTTCTTT.

This clonotype was observed at least ten times. The rearrangement uses TRBV9 and TRBJ1-4; 9 positions match TRBD1. The J segment lost 8 bases and the V segment lost 10 bases, leaving 9 bases of the junction unmatched. This CDR3 has 13 amino acids. In germline, CDR1 is SGDLS, CDR2 YYNGEE. This CDR3 is CAGGGTGNEKLFF. In nucleotides, the CDR3 is TGTGCCGGAGGAGGGACAGGGAACGAAAAACTGTTTTTT.

This clonotype was detected many times. The V and J genes are TRBV6-1 and TRBJ2-5; the D call may be TRBD1 or TRBD2 (5 bases each). V was shortened by 8 bases and J by 2 bases, with 18 bases between the two germline ends. Germline V gives CDR1 MNHNS, CDR2 SASEGT. This CDR3 region has 15 residues. CDR3 sequence reads: CASRSGTTRQETQYF. CDR3 bases: TGTGCCAGCCGCTCCGGGACCACAAGGCAAGAGACCCAGTACTTC.

The chain employs TRBV6-1 and TRBJ1-1, with D perhaps TRBD1 (5 bases). The ends were cut back, 6 bases at V and 8 bases at J, with 13 bases in the middle. Germline V lookup: CDR1 MNHNS, CDR2 SASEGT. CDR3 length: 12 residues. As DNA, the CDR3 is TGTGCCAGCAGATCGGGGCCGCGCGAAGCTTTCTTT. Protein sequence: CASRSGPREAFF.

In its sample, this clonotype was seen once. This chain links TRBV7-3 with TRBJ1-1; TRBD1 matches at 8 bases. Germline CDR1 is SGHTA and CDR2 is FQGTGA. This CDR3 region has 14 residues. The trim removed 4 bases at V and 5 bases at J, leaving 6 bases unmatched. CDR3 DNA: TGTGCCAGCAGCTGGACAGGGTCTTCAACTGAAGCTTTCTTT. Translation: CASSWTGSSTEAFF.

Of note for this clonotype: A much larger clone sits a single nucleotide away, making a read error possible. This chain uses TRBV9 with TRBJ1-1, with D unclear. Germline V gene data show CDR1 as SGDLS and CDR2 as YYNGEE. This CDR3 spans 12 amino acids. DNA for the CDR3: TGTGCCAGCGGGTCGGGGAACACTGAAGCTTCCTTT. Translated, it gives CASGSGNTEASF.

This chain joins TRBV6-5 and TRBJ1-5; D gene unclear. The CDR3 has 14 amino acids. The germline gives CDR1 MNHEY, CDR2 SVGAGI. V was clipped by 6 bases and J by 2 bases, with 11 bases between them. CDR3 in amino acids: CASSLYTGNQPQHF. DNA of the CDR3: TGTGCCAGCAGCCTATACACTGGCAATCAGCCCCAGCATTTT.